This passage covers 13 T cell receptor beta chains from one sample sequenced in a study of T-cell reconstitution after alpha-beta-depleted transplantation in children. Library preparation (for TCRbeta) was performed with unique molecular identifiers. TCRdb re-called the PCR reads with MiXCR, one entry per CDR3 protein. The table includes roughly 490,000 distinct CDR3 sequences, about an eighth detected once. The sequencing used PBMCs, mostly from graft donor cells, collected 180 days after TCRalphabeta/CD19-depleted stem cell transplant. The receptors were sampled from a female patient between 2 and 15 years old who had a stem cell transplant for aplastic anemia, so the T cells may come from the graft donor.

This clonotype appeared a few times. The CDR3 DNA is TGCAGTGCTAGAGTCGAGACGGGACAGGGAGCCTCACCCCTCCACTTT. Its protein is CSARVETGQGASPLHF. The chain is built from TRBV20-1 and TRBJ1-6; 9 nucleotides align to TRBD1. Trimming took 1 base from V and 10 from J; bases not matched to a gene: 11. Germline CDR1 reads DFQATT; CDR2 reads SNEGSKA (reference sequence). This CDR3 comprises 16 residues.

This clonotype was detected a few times. The CDR3 loop reads CASSNRGSQPQHF. In nucleotides, the CDR3 is TGTGCCAGCAGTAACAGGGGCAGTCAGCCCCAGCATTTT. The V gene is TRBV28, the J gene TRBJ1-5, with TRBD1 matching over 7 bases. Germline values: CDR1 MDHEN, CDR2 SYDVKM. This CDR3 region has 13 residues. The V segment lost 5 bases and the J segment 6 bases; nucleotides outside the gene matches: 4.

CDR3 sequence reads: CSVGRTGGYEQYF. For the CDR3, the DNA is TGCAGCGTTGGTCGAACAGGGGGCTACGAGCAGTACTTC. The chain employs TRBV29-1 and TRBJ2-7; 8 positions agree with TRBD1. The CDR3 length is 13 residues. CDR1 is SQVTM, CDR2 ANQGSEA, per germline. The junction had 5 bases not matched to a gene; V was cut back by 4 bases and J by 3 bases.

The V gene is TRBV4-1, the J gene TRBJ2-7; 9 positions agree with TRBD2. CDR1 and CDR2 from the germline V gene are MGHRA and YSYEKL. V lost 3 bases, J lost 0 bases, and 3 bases stayed unmatched. The CDR3 is 15 residues long. DNA of the CDR3: TGCGCCAGCAGCCACCTAGCGGGAAGCTCCTACGAGCAGTACTTC. This encodes CASSHLAGSSYEQYF.

In DNA form, the CDR3 reads TGTGCCAGCAGCCTACGGACAGGGGTTTGGGGCTACACCTTC. The encoded protein is CASSLRTGVWGYTF. The gene calls are TRBV5-5 and TRBJ1-2; 9 bases align to TRBD1. With V trimmed by 4 bases and J by 8 bases, 9 bases remained unmatched. The germline gives CDR1 SGHKS, CDR2 YYEKEE (reference sequence). The CDR3 extends over 14 amino acids.

In this sample, this clonotype turned up many times. The V call is TRBV5-1, the J call TRBJ2-1, with TRBD1 matching 7 bases. J gave up 6 bases and V 1 base, and 4 bases lay outside the gene matches. Germline CDR1 is SGHRS and CDR2 is YFSETQ. This CDR3 is 14 amino acids long. CDR3 residues: CASSLQGQLNEQFF. DNA of the CDR3: TGCGCCAGCAGCTTGCAGGGACAGCTCAATGAGCAGTTCTTC.

This clonotype was found a few times. V usage is TRBV18 and J usage is TRBJ2-5, with D uncertain. The CDR3 consists of 13 residues. Germline-derived CDR1 and CDR2 are KGHSH and LQKENI. The V and J ends lost 8 bases and 1 base respectively, with 11 bases between them. The CDR3 is CASTLTVQETQYF. CDR3 bases: TGTGCCAGCACGCTGACGGTCCAAGAGACCCAGTACTTC.

V is TRBV6-5 and J is TRBJ2-1; 11 bases fit TRBD2. The CDR3 is 16 amino acids. The J segment lost 7 bases and the V segment lost 0 bases, leaving 5 bases of the junction unmatched. The germline gives CDR1 MNHEY, CDR2 SVGAGI. CDR3 nucleotide sequence: TGTGCCAGCAGTTACTCTAGCGGGAGGGCCGGTAATGAGCAGTTCTTC. It is translated as CASSYSSGRAGNEQFF.

A few counts support this clonotype. The chain has TRBV20-1 and TRBJ2-2; D ambiguous. V lost 1 base to trimming and J lost 2 bases, with 8 bases between them. This CDR3 spans 14 amino acids. CDR1 and CDR2 from the germline V gene are DFQATT and SNEGSKA (reference sequence). The CDR3 loop is CSARVVGNTGELFF. CDR3 DNA: TGCAGTGCTAGAGTGGTTGGAAACACCGGGGAGCTGTTTTTT.

A note on this clonotype: A much larger clone lies one base from this, so it may be a read error. Lacking the conserved final phenylalanine or tryptophan, this CDR3 likely reflects a read error. The chain is built from TRBV20-1 and TRBJ2-1; D is unclear. This CDR3 contains 12 residues. The ends were cut back, 1 base at V and 5 bases at J, with 6 bases in the middle. Germline values: CDR1 DFQATT, CDR2 SNEGSKA (reference sequence). CDR3 nucleotides: TGCAGTGCTAGAGCCCACAACAATGAGCAGTTCCTC. Its translation: CSARAHNNEQFL.

This clonotype was counted between two and nine times. V is TRBV7-3 and J is TRBJ2-3; D remains unclear. There are 15 residues in the CDR3. The germline CDR1 and CDR2 sequences are SGHTA and FQGTGA. V lost 5 bases and J lost 6, with 18 bases in between. The CDR3 DNA reads as TGTGCCAGCAGCCCTACTCGAGGTTGGGCGGATACGCAGTATTTT. Protein: CASSPTRGWADTQYF.

This clonotype was counted a few times. V usage is TRBV7-9 and J usage is TRBJ2-3, with 7 bases identical to TRBD1. CDR1 SEHNR and CDR2 FQNEAQ come from the germline V gene (reference sequence). V was clipped by 6 bases and J by 4 bases; unmatched bases: 7. This CDR3 comprises 14 residues. The CDR3 loop is CASRSDRDADTQYF. The CDR3 nucleotides read TGTGCCAGCAGATCAGACAGGGATGCAGATACGCAGTATTTT.

This clonotype was counted a few times. The chain couples TRBV28 to TRBJ2-7; no reliable D call. Germline CDR1 MDHEN, CDR2 SYDVKM. The V and J ends lost 6 bases and 7 bases respectively, with 13 bases between them. There are 12 residues in the CDR3. DNA for the CDR3: TGTGCCAGCAGATGGGTGCCTGGGGAGCAGTACTTC. It yields the protein CASRWVPGEQYF.